A single sample is the source of the 20 T cell receptor beta chains below, sequenced in a study of PD-1 blockade in classical Hodgkin lymphoma. Profiling relied on immunoSEQ multiplex PCR, and the TCRdb table lists in-frame clones only, not all of them. The sample has some 90,000 clones, around 80% seen once. The sample's time point: cycle 4 day 1 (C4D1), after about 6 weeks of nivolumab. There was relapse after autologous stem cell transplantation in every patient, and there was variation in brentuximab vedotin exposure. The specimen comprised peripheral blood mononuclear cells (PBMCs), sampled before the fourth cycle of nivolumab. Source of these receptors: a human donor with classical Hodgkin lymphoma.

The chain joins TRBV18 to TRBJ2-7, with TRBD1 matching over 9 bases. Germline V gene lookup returns CDR1 KGHSH and CDR2 LQKENI. Unmatched junction bases numbered 9, after V lost 5 bases and J lost 4 bases. This CDR3 region has 15 residues. In DNA, the CDR3 is TGTGCCAGCTCAGGAAGGGGACAGGGAGAGTACGAGCAGTACTTC. Translated, it gives CASSGRGQGEYEQYF.

The chain uses TRBV5-1 and TRBJ2-5; 8 bases line up with TRBD1. Per germline, CDR1 SGHRS and CDR2 YFSETQ. This CDR3 region has 16 residues. The trim removed 5 bases at V and 1 base at J, leaving 10 bases unmatched. The CDR3 bases are TGCGCCAGCAGAGTGAGACAGGGGAGACCCCAAGAGACCCAGTACTTC. This sequence encodes CASRVRQGRPQETQYF.

The V and J genes are TRBV6-6 and TRBJ2-7; TRBD1 or TRBD2 may be the D gene (5 bases each). CDR3 size: 13 residues. In germline, CDR1 is MNHNY, CDR2 SVGAGI (reference sequence). V was cut by 3 bases and J by 0 bases, with 6 bases left in between. The CDR3 sequence is CASSYGTSYEQYF. As DNA, the CDR3 is TGTGCCAGCAGTTATGGGACCTCCTACGAGCAGTACTTC.

The V and J genes are TRBV10-3 and TRBJ2-5, with 7 bases identical to TRBD1. Germline CDR1 ENHRY, CDR2 SYGVKD. CDR3 size: 13 residues. V gave up 9 bases and J gave up 4 bases; unmatched junction bases: 8. Written as DNA, the CDR3 is TGTGCCATTCGACAGGGACCGGTAGAGACCCAGTACTTC. Residues: CAIRQGPVETQYF.

The chain links TRBV29-1 to TRBJ2-1, with D perhaps TRBD2 (6 bases). The ends were cut back, 7 bases at V and 7 bases at J, with 14 bases in the middle. This CDR3 has 12 residues. Germline V lookup: CDR1 SQVTM, CDR2 ANQGSEA. The CDR3 loop is CSGREAGNEQFF. Written as DNA, the CDR3 is TGCAGCGGGAGGGAGGCGGGGAATGAGCAGTTCTTC.

The rearrangement joins TRBV27 to TRBJ2-7; possibly TRBD1 for D (5 bases). The CDR3 has 14 residues. V lost 3 bases and J lost 5, with 14 bases in between. The germline V gene has CDR1 MNHEY and CDR2 SMNVEV (reference sequence). This CDR3 reads CASSFFQGGNEQYF. For the CDR3, the DNA is TGTGCCAGCAGTTTCTTCCAGGGCGGCAACGAGCAGTACTTC.

The rearrangement links TRBV6-5 to TRBJ1-5; D perhaps matches TRBD1 (5 bases). CDR1 is MNHEY, CDR2 SVGAGI, per germline. The V end lost 6 bases, the J end lost 6 bases, and 15 bases lay between the germline ends. The CDR3 has 14 amino acids. CDR3 sequence reads: CASRPNGGGQPQHF. The CDR3 nucleotides are TGTGCCAGCAGACCCAACGGGGGGGGTCAGCCCCAGCATTTT.

This clone occurred a few times. The chain couples TRBV28 to TRBJ2-7; 10 bases align to TRBD2. Losses at the gene ends were 8 bases for V and 1 base for J; bases not matched to a gene: 11. This CDR3 has 16 amino acids. Germline CDR1 is MDHEN and CDR2 is SYDVKM. CDR3 DNA sequence: TGTGCCAGCGGCACCCGCACTAGCGGGAAATCCTACGAGCAGTACTTC. The encoded protein is CASGTRTSGKSYEQYF. The entire variable domain, with the rest obtained from reference TRBV28 and TRBJ2-7, is as follows: DVKVTQSSRYLVKRTGEKVFLECVQDMDHENMFWYRQDPGLGLRLIYFSYDVKMKEKGDIPEGYSVSREKKERFSLILESASTNQTSMYLCASGTRTSGKSYEQYFGPGTRLTVT.

The chain combines TRBV11-2 with TRBJ2-5; 8 bases line up with TRBD1. The length of the CDR3 is 15 residues. With V trimmed by 4 bases and J by 2 bases, 6 bases remained unmatched. Germline loops: CDR1 SGHAT, CDR2 FQNNGV. CDR3 coding DNA: TGTGCCAGCAGCTCGGGACAGGTTTGGCAAGAGACCCAGTACTTC. This encodes CASSSGQVWQETQYF.

The rearrangement joins TRBV6-1 to TRBJ1-2; tentative D call: TRBD1 (6 bases). Between the trimmed V and J ends, which lost 2 bases and 3 bases, there was a span of 13 bases. The CDR3 is 15 amino acids. Germline V gene lookup returns CDR1 MNHNS and CDR2 SASEGT. CDR3: CASSEQPGVHYGYTF. In DNA form, the CDR3 reads TGTGCCAGCAGTGAACAGCCAGGGGTTCACTATGGCTACACCTTC.

The gene calls are TRBV2 and TRBJ2-1, with TRBD2 matching over 9 bases. Germline CDR1 SNHLY, CDR2 FYNNEI. The CDR3 totals 15 residues. J lost 8 bases, V lost 6 bases, and 11 bases had no gene match. The CDR3 sequence is CASRGPREGGDEQFF. In DNA, the CDR3 is TGTGCCAGCAGGGGGCCGCGGGAGGGTGGGGATGAGCAGTTCTTC.

The V and J genes are TRBV2 and TRBJ2-7, with 9 bases that match TRBD1. Germline CDR1 SNHLY, CDR2 FYNNEI. This CDR3 contains 12 residues. With V trimmed by 10 bases and J by 6 bases, 7 bases remained unmatched. CDR3: CANRDRVAEQYF. The CDR3 nucleotides are TGTGCCAACCGGGACAGGGTGGCCGAGCAGTACTTC.

In nucleotides, the CDR3 is TGTGCCACCCCCGGGGCCACGGATACGCAGTATTTT. Translation: CATPGATDTQYF. The chain has TRBV6-1 and TRBJ2-3, with D perhaps assigned TRBD1 or TRBD2 (5 bases each). The CDR3 spans 12 residues. Germline CDR1 is MNHNS and CDR2 is SASEGT. V shed 10 bases and J shed 6 bases, with 14 bases lying between them.

The chain links TRBV4-3 to TRBJ1-1, with D unresolved. The CDR3 runs 15 residues. Germline values: CDR1 LGHNA, CDR2 YSLEER. Trimming left V 3 bases short and J 6 bases short, with 17 bases between. The DNA for the CDR3 is TGCGCCAGCAGCCAGGGCTGGGCGCTGGACCCTGAAGCTTTCTTT. It translates to CASSQGWALDPEAFF.

This clone was seen a few times. The chain employs TRBV4-1 and TRBJ2-5, with D maybe TRBD2 (5 bases). This CDR3 has 15 amino acids. Germline values: CDR1 MGHRA, CDR2 YSYEKL. V was shortened by 6 bases and J by 3 bases, with 17 bases between the two germline ends. In DNA form, the CDR3 reads TGCGCCAGCAGGGACCCTGGAGGTGCTGAAGAGACCCAGTACTTC. The encoded protein is CASRDPGGAEETQYF.

The CDR3 DNA reads TGTGCCAGCAGATCCGGGGGTCGCGACGAGCAGTACTTC. Amino acids: CASRSGGRDEQYF. The rearrangement links TRBV7-8 to TRBJ2-7; D possibly corresponds to TRBD2 (6 bases). V lost 6 bases to trimming and J lost 5 bases, with 14 bases between them. The CDR3 loop spans 13 amino acids. Germline values: CDR1 SGHVS, CDR2 FQNEAQ.

This chain joins TRBV5-1 and TRBJ1-1; D is ambiguous. V was cut by 1 base and J by 5 bases, with 15 bases left in between. Germline assignment: CDR1 SGHRS and CDR2 YFSETQ. The CDR3 is 15 amino acids. CDR3 protein: CASSLKSGLETEAFF. The CDR3 nucleotides are TGCGCCAGCAGCTTGAAGTCGGGGTTGGAGACTGAAGCTTTCTTT.

This clone was counted only a few times. The chain joins TRBV6-5 to TRBJ2-7, with D possibly being TRBD2 (5 bases). Germline CDR1 reads MNHEY; CDR2 reads SVGAGI. The length of the CDR3 is 14 residues. The germline V and J ends were trimmed by 2 bases and 2 bases, with 10 bases remaining between them. The CDR3 reads CASSYGGGPYEQYF. The CDR3 DNA follows: TGTGCCAGCAGTTACGGCGGAGGACCCTACGAGCAGTACTTC.

This chain links TRBV19 with TRBJ1-1; TRBD1 might be the D (6 bases). Germline V lookup: CDR1 LNHDA, CDR2 SQIVND (reference sequence). The CDR3 has 14 residues. Trimming removed 5 bases from V and 4 bases from J, with 14 bases in between. CDR3 sequence reads: CASSVTGTSTEAFF. The CDR3 nucleotides are TGTGCCAGTAGTGTGACAGGCACTTCCACTGAAGCTTTCTTT.

Of note for this clone: The sample holds other DNA sequences that translate to the same CDR3. V gene TRBV18 combines with J gene TRBJ2-7; no firm D call. This CDR3 is 15 amino acids long. Germline V gene lookup returns CDR1 KGHSH and CDR2 LQKENI. The V and J ends lost 0 bases and 1 base respectively, with 10 bases between them. CDR3 bases: TGTGCCAGCTCACCACCGTCCCGTTCATCCTACGAGCAGTACTTC. This sequence encodes CASSPPSRSSYEQYF.